A selection of T cell receptor beta chains follows, all from one sample in a study of early T cells in non-severe SARS-CoV-2 infection. TCRdb passed the 5' RACE reads through MiXCR, listing each CDR3 protein once. The table records more than 45,000 distinct CDR3 sequences, about 12% of them present only once. Sequences were obtained from whole blood. These receptor sequences come from an adult who was a healthcare worker with PCR-confirmed SARS-CoV-2 infection or an uninfected control (not recorded which). CDR3s include the opening cysteine and the closing phenylalanine or tryptophan. A D gene is named only where the DNA matches it firmly. Expanded clones are given a class, and other clones once, few, many or no size at all.

CDR3nt	CDR3aa	abundance	v_gene	j_gene	d_gene
TGTGCCAGCAGCTTGGCCGGGGCCACCTACAATGAGCAGTTCTTC	CASSLAGATYNEQFF	few	TRBV5-6	TRBJ2-1	.
TGTGCCAGCAGCCCCCCGGGCAGCGACTATACCTGGGACCCTGGAAACACCATATATTTT	CASSPPGSDYTWDPGNTIYF	few	TRBV9	TRBJ1-3	.
TGTGCCAGCAGTTTCGATACCAGGGGGTTGCACTTT	CASSFDTRGLHF	few	TRBV28	TRBJ1-6	TRBD1
TGTGCCAGCAGTTTACAGGGAAGGAACACTGAAGCTTTCTTT	CASSLQGRNTEAFF	.	TRBV12-3/TRBV12-4	TRBJ1-1	.
TGTGCCAGCAGTTTAGAGGCTAGCGGGAGCTGGGAGCTGTTTTTT	CASSLEASGSWELFF	many	TRBV12-3/TRBV12-4	TRBJ2-2	TRBD2
TGTGCCAGCAGTCCCCTTCTTGGGGAGCCGAGAAACTTC	CASSPLLGEPRNF	.	TRBV6-2/TRBV6-3	TRBJ2-4	.
TGTGCCAGCAGTTACTCTGGAAACACCATATATTTT	CASSYSGNTIYF	many	TRBV12-3/TRBV12-4	TRBJ1-3	.
TGTGCCAGCAGCTTCCCCACGGGGCTCACCGGGGAGCTGTTTTTT	CASSFPTGLTGELFF	.	TRBV7-8	TRBJ2-2	.
TGCAGTGCTAGAGATAGGGGACTAGCGGGAGACCCGCTAGAGGACAATGAGCAGTTCTTC	CSARDRGLAGDPLEDNEQFF	many	TRBV20-1	TRBJ2-1	TRBD2
TGTGCCAGCACTCATCCGGGGGCGACCCAGTACTTC	CASTHPGATQYF	many	TRBV7-9	TRBJ2-5	.
TGTGCCAGCAGCCCTACCACTAGCGACCTAGGGGGAGAGACCCAGTACTTC	CASSPTTSDLGGETQYF	.	TRBV28	TRBJ2-5	.
TGCAGTGCAAAGAACCTGGGACAGACTAATGAAAAACTGTTTTTT	CSAKNLGQTNEKLFF	many	TRBV20-1	TRBJ1-4	TRBD1
TGCGCCAGCAGTGAGTTTCGAGTCGGGAACACCGGGGAGCTGTTTTTT	CASSEFRVGNTGELFF	many	TRBV10-1	TRBJ2-2	.
TGTGCCAGCAGCGAAAGATGGAACAGGGAGGCTGAAGCTTTCTTT	CASSERWNREAEAFF	many	TRBV9	TRBJ1-1	.
TGCAGTGCTGTGGGACAGGGGGCTAGGGAGCAGTACTTC	CSAVGQGAREQYF	many	TRBV20-1	TRBJ2-7	TRBD1
TGTGCCAGCAGTGAATTGTCAGGAAAGAACACTGAAGCTTTCTTT	CASSELSGKNTEAFF	many	TRBV25-1	TRBJ1-1	.
TGTGCCAGCAGCTCGACAGAGAACACCGGGGAGCTGTTTTTT	CASSSTENTGELFF	many	TRBV7-9	TRBJ2-2	.
TGTGCCAGCAGCTTAGATGTGGTACGAGAGACCCAGTACTTC	CASSLDVVRETQYF	.	TRBV7-9	TRBJ2-5	.
TGTGCCAGCAGCGTAGAGGGGGACTCCTACAATGAGCAGTTCTTC	CASSVEGDSYNEQFF	many	TRBV9	TRBJ2-1	.
TGTGCCAGCAGTTTCCCAGGAATCCTCTATGGCTACACCTTC	CASSFPGILYGYTF	many	TRBV28	TRBJ1-2	.
TGTGCCAGCAGCTTAGTACGGAACACTGAAGCTTTCTTT	CASSLVRNTEAFF	many	TRBV7-9	TRBJ1-1	.
TGTGCCGGTCAGCGAACCTACTCCTACGAGCAGTACTTC	CAGQRTYSYEQYF	few	TRBV30	TRBJ2-7	.
TGTGCCAGCAGCCAAGCTGAGGGCTACGAGCAGTACTTC	CASSQAEGYEQYF	few	TRBV3-1	TRBJ2-7	.
TGTGCCAGCAGTGAAGCGAAAAGGGGGCGAGACACCGGGGAGCTGTTTTTT	CASSEAKRGRDTGELFF	many	TRBV2	TRBJ2-2	TRBD1
TGTGCCAGCAGCTTAAAACTAGCGGGGATGTACGAGCAGTACTTC	CASSLKLAGMYEQYF	.	TRBV7-3	TRBJ2-7	TRBD2
TGCGCCAGCAGCTTGTTTCCAGGAACCTACGAGCAGTACTTC	CASSLFPGTYEQYF	.	TRBV5-1	TRBJ2-7	.
TGCAGCGTTGATACCAATAATGAAAAACTGTTTTTT	CSVDTNNEKLFF	.	TRBV29-1	TRBJ1-4	.
TGTGCCAGCGCCCCCCAGCCTGAGGGGCAAGAGACCCAGTACTTC	CASAPQPEGQETQYF	.	TRBV7-2	TRBJ2-5	.
TGTGCCAGCAGCTCCGGGACAGTTAGCAATCAGCCCCAGCATTTT	CASSSGTVSNQPQHF	.	TRBV7-9	TRBJ1-5	TRBD1
TGTGCCAGCAGCTTGGGGGGATACAATGAGCAGTTCTTC	CASSLGGYNEQFF	many	TRBV11-2	TRBJ2-1	.
TGTGCCTCCTACGGGGGCCTTGAAGCTTTCTTT	CASYGGLEAFF	few	TRBV2	TRBJ1-1	.
TGCAGTGCTAGACAACAGGGGCGGAACACTGAAGCTTTCTTT	CSARQQGRNTEAFF	.	TRBV20-1	TRBJ1-1	TRBD1